This TCR beta chain was sequenced for a study of shared clonotypes between healthy human individuals. About this clone itself: What it recognizes is unknown.

The assay was immunoSEQ multiplex PCR, and TCRdb's table has in-frame clones only and misses some. Among 1.6 million or so clones, roughly 96% were seen once, and the ten largest hold roughly 1.1%. Study results and limitations: Shared clonotypes across all four donors exceeded non-shared ones in generation probability. Larger estimated richness was generally recorded for naive subsets relative to memory subsets.

The V end was cut by 5 bases, the J end by 7 bases, with 10 bases between. CDR3 size: 12 residues. Germline values: CDR1 MDHEN, CDR2 SYDVKM. The chain carries TRBV28 and TRBJ2-3; the D is unclear. Sequenced input: naive CD4+ T cells sorted from blood. Subset indicated: CD45RA+ positively selected. The source is a man aged 25-45 years in good health. This CDR3 reads CASSTARNTQYF. The CDR3 DNA follows: TGTGCCAGCAGTACGGCTAGAAATACGCAGTATTTT.